The source of this T cell receptor (beta chain) is a study of OX40 agonist ivuxolimab in advanced cancers. The study, taken as a whole, reports: With doses of 0.1-3.0 mg/kg, partial responders showed among the lowest clonal expansion.

TCRdb's table, derived via immunoSEQ multiplex PCR, lists solely in-frame clones and lacks some. The sample has fewer than 200,000 clones; 90% to 95% are singletons. Note on this clone: Its antigen is as yet unknown.

The CDR3 is made up of 14 amino acids. V gave up 4 bases and J gave up 5 bases; unmatched junction bases: 5. Germline CDR1 MNHEY, CDR2 SVGAGI. Specimen: CD4+ or CD8+ T cells sorted from blood, collected in a trial of the OX40 agonist ivuxolimab. The TCR originated in an adult with an advanced solid tumor such as melanoma, head and neck, liver or kidney cancer. This rearrangement joins TRBV6-5 to TRBJ1-2, with 9 bases lining up with TRBD1. CDR3 nucleotides: TGTGCCAGCAGTTCCCATGGGACAGGGTATGGCTACACCTTC. It yields the protein CASSSHGTGYGYTF.